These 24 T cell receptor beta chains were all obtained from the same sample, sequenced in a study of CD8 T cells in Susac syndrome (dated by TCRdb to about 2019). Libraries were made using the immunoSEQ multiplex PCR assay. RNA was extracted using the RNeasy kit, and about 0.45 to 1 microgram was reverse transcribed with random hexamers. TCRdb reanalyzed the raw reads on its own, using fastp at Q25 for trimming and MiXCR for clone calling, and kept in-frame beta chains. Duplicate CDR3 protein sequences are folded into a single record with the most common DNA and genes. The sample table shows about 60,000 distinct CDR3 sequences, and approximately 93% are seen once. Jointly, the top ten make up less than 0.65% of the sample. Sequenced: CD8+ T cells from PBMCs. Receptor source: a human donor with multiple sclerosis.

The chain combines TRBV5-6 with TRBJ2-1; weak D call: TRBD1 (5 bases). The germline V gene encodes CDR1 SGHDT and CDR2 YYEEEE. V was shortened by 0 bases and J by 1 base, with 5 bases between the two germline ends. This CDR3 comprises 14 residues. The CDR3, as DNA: TGTGCCAGCAGCTTGGCAGGGTCCTACAATGAGCAGTTCTTC. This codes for CASSLAGSYNEQFF. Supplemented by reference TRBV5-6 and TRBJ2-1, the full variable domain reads DAGVTQSPTHLIKTRGQQVTLRCSPKSGHDTVSWYQQALGQGPQFIFQYYEEEERQRGNFPDRFSGHQFPNYSSELNVNALLLGDSALYLCASSLAGSYNEQFFGPGTRLTVL.

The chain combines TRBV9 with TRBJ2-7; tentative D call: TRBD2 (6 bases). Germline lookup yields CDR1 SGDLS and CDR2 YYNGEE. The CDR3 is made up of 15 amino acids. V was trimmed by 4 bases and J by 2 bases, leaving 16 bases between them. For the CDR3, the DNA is TGTGCCAGCAGCCTTGGAATAGCGGCCACCTACGAGCAGTACTTC. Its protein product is CASSLGIAATYEQYF.

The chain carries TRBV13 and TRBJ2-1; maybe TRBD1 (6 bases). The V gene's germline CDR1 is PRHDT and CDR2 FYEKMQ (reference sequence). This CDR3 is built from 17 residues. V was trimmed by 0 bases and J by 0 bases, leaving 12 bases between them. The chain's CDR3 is CASSLGNRVGSYNEQFF. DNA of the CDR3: TGTGCCAGCAGCTTAGGGAACAGGGTAGGCTCCTACAATGAGCAGTTCTTC.

The CDR3 protein is CASSLGTSTDTQYF. The CDR3 nucleotides are TGTGCCAGCAGTTTAGGGACTAGCACAGATACGCAGTATTTT. The chain combines TRBV12-3 or TRBV12-4 with TRBJ2-3, with D possibly being TRBD2 (5 bases). The CDR3 is 14 amino acids. Between the trimmed V and J ends, which lost 1 base and 0 bases, there was a span of 5 bases.

The CDR3: CSVWVAGAYEQYF. The CDR3 DNA follows: TGCAGCGTTTGGGTCGCTGGGGCCTACGAGCAGTACTTC. The chain uses TRBV29-1 and TRBJ2-7; D remains ambiguous. CDR3 size: 13 residues. Trimming pared 5 bases from V and 2 bases from J, leaving 13 bases between. CDR1 and CDR2 from the germline V gene are SQVTM and ANQGSEA.

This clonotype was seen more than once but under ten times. CDR3 DNA sequence: TGCAGTGCCCGGGAGCGGGACTACGAGCAGTACTTC. It yields the protein CSARERDYEQYF. The chain employs TRBV20-1 and TRBJ2-7, with 7 bases aligning to TRBD2. The germline V gene encodes CDR1 DFQATT and CDR2 SNEGSKA (reference sequence). The CDR3 loop spans 12 amino acids. J gave up 3 bases and V 6 bases, and 5 bases lay outside the gene matches.

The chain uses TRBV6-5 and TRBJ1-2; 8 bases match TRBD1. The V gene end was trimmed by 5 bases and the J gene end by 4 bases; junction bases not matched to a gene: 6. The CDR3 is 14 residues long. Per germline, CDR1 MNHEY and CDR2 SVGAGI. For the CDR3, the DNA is TGTGCCAGCAGTCTGGGACAGGCCGTCTATGGCTACACCTTC. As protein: CASSLGQAVYGYTF.

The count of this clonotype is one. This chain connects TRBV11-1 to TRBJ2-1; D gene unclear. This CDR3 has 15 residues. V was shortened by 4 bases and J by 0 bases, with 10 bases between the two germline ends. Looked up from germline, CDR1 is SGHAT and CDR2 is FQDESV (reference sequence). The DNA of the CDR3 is TGTGCCAGCAGCTCCGGCAGCAACTCCTACAATGAGCAGTTCTTC. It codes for CASSSGSNSYNEQFF.

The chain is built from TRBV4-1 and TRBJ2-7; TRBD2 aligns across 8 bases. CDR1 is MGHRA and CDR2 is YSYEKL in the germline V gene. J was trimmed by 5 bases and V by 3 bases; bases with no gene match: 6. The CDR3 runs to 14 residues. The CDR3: CASSHRGRIHEQYF. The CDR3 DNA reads TGCGCCAGCAGCCACCGCGGGAGGATCCACGAGCAGTACTTC.

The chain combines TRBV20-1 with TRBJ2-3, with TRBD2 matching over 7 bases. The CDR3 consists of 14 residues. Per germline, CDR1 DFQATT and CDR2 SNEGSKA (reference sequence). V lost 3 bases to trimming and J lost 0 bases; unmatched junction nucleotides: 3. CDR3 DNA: TGCAGTGCTAGGGGAGCGGGAAGCACAGATACGCAGTATTTT. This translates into CSARGAGSTDTQYF.

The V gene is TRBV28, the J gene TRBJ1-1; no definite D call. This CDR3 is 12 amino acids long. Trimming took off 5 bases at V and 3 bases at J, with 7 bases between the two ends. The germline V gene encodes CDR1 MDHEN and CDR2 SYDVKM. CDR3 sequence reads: CASSLVDTEAFF. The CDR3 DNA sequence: TGTGCCAGCAGTCTCGTAGACACTGAAGCTTTCTTT.

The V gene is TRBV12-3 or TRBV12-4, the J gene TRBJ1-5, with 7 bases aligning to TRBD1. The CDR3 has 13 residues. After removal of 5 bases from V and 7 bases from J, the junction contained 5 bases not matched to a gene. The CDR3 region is CASSLTGPQPQHF. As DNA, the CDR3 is TGTGCCAGCAGTCTGACAGGGCCCCAGCCCCAGCATTTT.

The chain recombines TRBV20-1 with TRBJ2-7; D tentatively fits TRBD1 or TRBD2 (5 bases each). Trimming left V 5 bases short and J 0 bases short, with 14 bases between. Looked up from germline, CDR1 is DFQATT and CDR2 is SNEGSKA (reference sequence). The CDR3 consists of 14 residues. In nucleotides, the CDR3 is TGCAGTGCTTTCGGGACCCTCAGCTCCTACGAGCAGTACTTC. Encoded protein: CSAFGTLSSYEQYF.

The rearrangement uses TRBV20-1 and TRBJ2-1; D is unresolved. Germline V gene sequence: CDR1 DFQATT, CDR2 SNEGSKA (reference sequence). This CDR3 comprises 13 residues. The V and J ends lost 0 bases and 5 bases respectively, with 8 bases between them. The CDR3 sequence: CSARDLLDNEQFF. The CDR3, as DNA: TGCAGTGCTAGAGATCTACTCGACAATGAGCAGTTCTTC.

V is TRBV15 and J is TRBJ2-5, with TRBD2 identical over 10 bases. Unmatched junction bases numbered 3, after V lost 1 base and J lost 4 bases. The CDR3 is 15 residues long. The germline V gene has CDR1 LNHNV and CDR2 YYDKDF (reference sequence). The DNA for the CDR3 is TGTGCCACCAGCAGAGTAGCGGGAGGTGGAGAGACCCAGTACTTC. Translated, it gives CATSRVAGGGETQYF.

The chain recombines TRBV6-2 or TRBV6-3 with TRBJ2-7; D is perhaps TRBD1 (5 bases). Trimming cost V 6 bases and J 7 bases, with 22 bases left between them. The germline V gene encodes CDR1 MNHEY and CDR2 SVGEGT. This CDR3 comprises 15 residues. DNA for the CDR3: TGTGCCAGCAGCCATGACCCGGGCTTAAAGGGGGAGCAGTACTTC. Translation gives CASSHDPGLKGEQYF.

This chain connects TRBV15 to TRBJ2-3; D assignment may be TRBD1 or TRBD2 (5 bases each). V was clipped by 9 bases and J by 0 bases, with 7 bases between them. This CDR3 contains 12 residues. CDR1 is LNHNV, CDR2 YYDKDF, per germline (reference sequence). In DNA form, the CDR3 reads TGTGCCACGAGGGACAGCACAGATACGCAGTATTTT. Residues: CATRDSTDTQYF. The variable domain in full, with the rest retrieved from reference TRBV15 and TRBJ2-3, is DAMVIQNPRYQVTQFGKPVTLSCSQTLNHNVMYWYQQKSSQAPKLLFHYYDKDFNNEADTPDNFQSRRPNTSFCFLDIRSPGLGDTAMYLCATRDSTDTQYFGPGTRLTVL.

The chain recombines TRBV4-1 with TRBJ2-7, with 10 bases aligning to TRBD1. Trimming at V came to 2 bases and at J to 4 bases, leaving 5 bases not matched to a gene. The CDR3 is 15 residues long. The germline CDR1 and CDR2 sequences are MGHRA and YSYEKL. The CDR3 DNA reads TGCGCCAGCAGCCAAACCGGGACAGGGGTTTACGAGCAGTACTTC. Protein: CASSQTGTGVYEQYF.

CDR3 residues: CASSLPGTSYEQYF. DNA of the CDR3: TGTGCCAGCAGCCTTCCAGGGACATCCTACGAGCAGTACTTC. The chain uses TRBV13 and TRBJ2-7; D may be TRBD1 (6 bases). With 5 bases removed from V and 1 base from J, the gap between germline ends came to 12 bases. CDR1 and CDR2 (germline): PRHDT, FYEKMQ (reference sequence). This CDR3 has 14 amino acids.

The CDR3 is CASSPQGGASEPQHF. The CDR3 DNA follows: TGTGCCAGCAGTCCCCAGGGAGGGGCTTCAGAGCCCCAGCATTTT. The chain carries TRBV6-2 or TRBV6-3 and TRBJ1-5; TRBD1 might be the D (5 bases). Looked up from germline, CDR1 is MNHEY and CDR2 is SVGEGT. V lost 5 bases, J lost 8 bases, and 19 bases lay in between. There are 15 residues in the CDR3.

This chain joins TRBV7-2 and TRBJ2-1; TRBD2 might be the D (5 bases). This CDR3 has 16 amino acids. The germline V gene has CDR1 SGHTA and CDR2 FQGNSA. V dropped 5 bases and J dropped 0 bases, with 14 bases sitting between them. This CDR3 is CASSQSGVSSYNEQFF. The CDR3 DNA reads TGTGCCAGCAGCCAATCCGGGGTCAGCTCCTACAATGAGCAGTTCTTC.

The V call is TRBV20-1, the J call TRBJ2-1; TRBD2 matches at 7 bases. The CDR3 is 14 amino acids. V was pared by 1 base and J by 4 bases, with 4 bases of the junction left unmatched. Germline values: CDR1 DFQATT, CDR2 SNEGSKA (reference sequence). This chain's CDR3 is CSARAGGLYNEQFF. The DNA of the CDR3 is TGCAGTGCTAGAGCGGGAGGACTTTACAATGAGCAGTTCTTC.

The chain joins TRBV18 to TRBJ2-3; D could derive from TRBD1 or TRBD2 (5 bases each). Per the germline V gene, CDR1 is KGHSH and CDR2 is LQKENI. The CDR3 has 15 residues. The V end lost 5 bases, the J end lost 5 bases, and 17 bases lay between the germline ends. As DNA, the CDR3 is TGTGCCAGCTCAGTACTTGGGACGCACAGAGATACGCAGTATTTT. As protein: CASSVLGTHRDTQYF.

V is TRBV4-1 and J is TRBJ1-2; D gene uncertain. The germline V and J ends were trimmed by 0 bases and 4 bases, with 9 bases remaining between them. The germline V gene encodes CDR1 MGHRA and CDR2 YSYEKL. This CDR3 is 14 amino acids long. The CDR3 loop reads CASSQDEGIYGYTF. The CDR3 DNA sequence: TGCGCCAGCAGCCAAGATGAAGGCATCTATGGCTACACCTTC.